The 14 T cell receptor beta chains listed next were all sequenced from one sample in a study of blood T cell repertoires in COVID-19. Profiled with immunoSEQ multiplex PCR; TCRdb holds only in-frame clones, not every one. This repertoire shows some 210,000 clones, 75% to 90% found once; its top ten account for 7.5% to 10%. Sequenced sample: PBMCs or T cells enriched from blood (not recorded which). The receptors were sampled from a man aged 35 to 55 who had recovered from COVID-19.

A word on this clone: The sample holds other DNA sequences that translate to the same CDR3. The CDR3 sequence: CASSPSRDTQYF. The CDR3 DNA sequence: TGTGCCAGCTCACCCTCGCGGGATACGCAGTATTTT. The chain combines TRBV18 with TRBJ2-3; D is unclear. The V gene lost 3 bases and the J gene lost 6 bases, with 7 bases spanning the gap. Per germline, CDR1 KGHSH and CDR2 LQKENI. This CDR3 is built from 12 residues.

This chain connects TRBV5-1 to TRBJ1-3; D not certain. Trimming cost V 0 bases and J 4 bases, with 11 bases left between them. The germline V gene encodes CDR1 SGHRS and CDR2 YFSETQ. The CDR3 is made up of 15 amino acids. In nucleotides, the CDR3 is TGCGCCAGCAGCTTGGGCTGGGCAGCCGGAAACACCATATATTTT. This codes for CASSLGWAAGNTIYF.

The chain has TRBV18 and TRBJ1-6; 9 nucleotides line up with TRBD1. Germline CDR1 reads KGHSH; CDR2 reads LQKENI. The length of the CDR3 is 13 residues. V lost 6 bases and J lost 10; bases outside the gene matches: 4. The CDR3 reads CASSEGQGSPLHF. CDR3 nucleotides: TGTGCCAGCTCGGAGGGACAGGGCTCACCCCTCCACTTT.

V and J are TRBV29-1 and TRBJ2-7, with 11 positions matching TRBD2. CDR1 SQVTM and CDR2 ANQGSEA come from the germline V gene. This CDR3 is 14 amino acids long. Trimming cost V 6 bases and J 2 bases; bases outside gene matches: 6. The CDR3 loop reads CSVKGLAVAYEQYF. The DNA for the CDR3 is TGCAGCGTGAAGGGACTAGCGGTGGCCTACGAGCAGTACTTC.

This clone was observed a handful of times. V and J are TRBV29-1 and TRBJ2-5; 9 bases are a match to TRBD1. J gave up 5 bases and V 5 bases, and 9 bases lay outside the gene matches. The CDR3 has 14 amino acids. The V gene's germline CDR1 is SQVTM and CDR2 ANQGSEA. For the CDR3, the DNA is TGCAGCGTTTCCGGACAGGGGAGATGGGAGACCCAGTACTTC. Protein product: CSVSGQGRWETQYF.

The V and J genes are TRBV21-1 and TRBJ2-2; the table's D gene call, TRBD2, was not cross checked with the DNA. TRBV21-1 is deemed a pseudogene. This CDR3 contains 17 residues. The DNA for the CDR3 is TGTGCCAGCAGCAAAGCGCCTAGCGGGGGGGCGTGCGGGGAGCTGTTTTTT. This encodes CASSKAPSGGACGELFF.

On this clone: This sample also contains other DNA sequences that code for the same CDR3. The V gene is TRBV5-1, the J gene TRBJ1-2; TRBD1 matches 9 bases. This CDR3 contains 14 residues. CDR1 and CDR2 from the germline V gene are SGHRS and YFSETQ. J was trimmed by 4 bases and V by 4 bases; bases with no gene match: 5. The CDR3 DNA follows: TGCGCCAGCAGCCCGGGACAGGGTCCCTATGGCTACACCTTC. Translation gives CASSPGQGPYGYTF.

The rearrangement joins TRBV7-3 to TRBJ1-6; D is perhaps TRBD1 (5 bases). V was pared by 5 bases and J by 9 bases, with 17 bases between. The CDR3 has 15 amino acids. CDR1 is SGHTA, CDR2 FQGTGA, per germline. The CDR3 DNA reads as TGTGCCAGCAGCGCCAACTCAGGGTTAGGTTCACCCCTCCACTTT. Translation gives CASSANSGLGSPLHF.

CDR3 region: CASRERTGGGTEAFF. Here the CDR3 DNA reads TGTGCCAGCAGAGAGCGGACAGGGGGAGGTACTGAAGCTTTCTTT. This chain links TRBV7-2 with TRBJ1-1; 10 positions agree with TRBD1. Germline trimming cut 6 bases from V and 5 bases from J; bases unmatched to any gene: 9. CDR3 length: 15 amino acids. CDR1 and CDR2 (germline): SGHTA, FQGNSA.

The V and J genes are TRBV7-6 and TRBJ1-2; TRBD1 aligns across 9 bases. The trim removed 2 bases at V and 8 bases at J, leaving 9 bases unmatched. This CDR3 has 15 amino acids. Germline V gives CDR1 SGHVS, CDR2 FNYEAQ. The CDR3 region has the DNA TGTGCCAGCAGCTTAAGGGACAGGGACCCTAGGGGCTACACCTTC. This sequence encodes CASSLRDRDPRGYTF.

The CDR3 nucleotides are TGTGCCAGCCGTTTCAGGGGCGTTGGCACTGAAGCTTTCTTT. It translates to CASRFRGVGTEAFF. The chain couples TRBV11-2 to TRBJ1-1, with D possibly matching TRBD1 (6 bases). Trimming took 8 bases from V and 4 from J, leaving 17 bases between them. Germline assignment: CDR1 SGHAT and CDR2 FQNNGV. This CDR3 has 14 amino acids. The full variable domain, completed using reference TRBV11-2 and TRBJ1-1, is EAGVAQSPRYKIIEKRQSVAFWCNPISGHATLYWYQQILGQGPKLLIQFQNNGVVDDSQLPKDRFSAERLKGVDSTLKIQPAKLEDSAVYLCASRFRGVGTEAFFGQGTRLTVV.

The V gene is TRBV30, the J gene TRBJ2-7, with 9 bases aligning to TRBD2. Germline CDR1 GTSNPN, CDR2 SVGIG (reference sequence). There are 16 residues in the CDR3. With 3 bases clipped from V and 2 bases from J, the junction kept 11 bases outside the gene matches. CDR3 residues: CAWSPNRAGGAYEQYF. The CDR3 DNA reads as TGTGCCTGGAGCCCAAATCGAGCGGGAGGTGCCTACGAGCAGTACTTC.

The V and J genes are TRBV3-1 (or the pseudogene TRBV3-2) and TRBJ1-2; no clear D. Germline V gives CDR1 LGHDT, CDR2 YNNKEL (reference sequence). The CDR3 has 15 amino acids. V shed 1 base and J shed 8 bases, with 17 bases lying between them. The CDR3 protein is CASSQGSGPPRGYTF. CDR3 in DNA: TGTGCCAGCAGCCAAGGTAGTGGTCCGCCGAGGGGCTACACCTTC.

In its sample, this clone was seen many times. The genes are TRBV5-6 and TRBJ1-1; tentatively, D is TRBD1 (5 bases). CDR3 size: 14 residues. Trimming cost V 5 bases and J 0 bases, with 11 bases left between them. Germline CDR1 reads SGHDT; CDR2 reads YYEEEE. As DNA, the CDR3 is TGTGCCAGCAGTTTGACAGCCATGAACACTGAAGCTTTCTTT. Its protein is CASSLTAMNTEAFF.